A selection of T cell receptor beta chains follows, all from one sample in a study of cytomegalovirus exposure and HLA in healthy donors. Some clones are missing from TCRdb's copy, which holds only in-frame ones; the method was immunoSEQ multiplex PCR. The profile shows some 69,000 clones, roughly 95% of them singletons. Specimen: PBMCs. The receptor set was obtained from a woman in her late teens or twenties in good health and CMV-seropositive. Both conserved end residues are part of each CDR3. The D gene is left open where the match is weak. Size tells how often a clone was seen (once, few, many) or the class of an expanded clone, and some rows leave it out.

TRBV9	TRBJ2-3	-	TRBD2	CASSVGGSGADTQYF	TGTGCCAGCAGCGTAGGGGGTAGCGGGGCAGATACGCAGTATTTT
TRBV20-1	TRBJ2-4	-	-	CSAVRGNIQYF	TGCAGTGCTGTCAGGGGTAACATTCAGTACTTC
TRBV11-3	TRBJ2-5	once	-	CASSLDTEETQYF	TGTGCCAGCAGCTTAGATACAGAAGAGACCCAGTACTTC
TRBV30	TRBJ2-7	-	-	CAWSLGSYEQYF	TGTGCCTGGTCCCTAGGCTCCTACGAGCAGTACTTC
TRBV4-3	TRBJ2-3	-	TRBD1	CASSQTGLSPDTQYF	TGCGCCAGCAGCCAGACAGGGCTGAGTCCAGATACGCAGTATTTT
TRBV27	TRBJ1-5	-	-	CASSATGIGNQPQHF	TGTGCCAGCAGTGCCACAGGGATAGGCAATCAGCCCCAGCATTTT
TRBV28	TRBJ2-7	-	-	CASSLVNGVPSYEQYF	TGTGCCAGCAGTTTAGTTAATGGAGTCCCCTCCTACGAGCAGTACTTC
TRBV2	TRBJ2-7	-	-	CASRRYRGEQYF	TGTGCCAGCAGGCGGTATAGGGGCGAGCAGTACTTC
TRBV19	TRBJ1-1	once	-	CASSMRGGEAFF	TGTGCCAGTAGCATGAGGGGGGGAGAAGCTTTCTTT
TRBV6-5	TRBJ2-2	-	TRBD1	CASSYEGQINTGELFF	TGTGCCAGCAGTTACGAGGGACAGATTAACACCGGGGAGCTGTTTTTT
TRBV5-6	TRBJ1-5	-	TRBD1	CASSLRVTGGNNQPQHF	TGTGCCAGCAGCTTGAGGGTAACAGGGGGAAACAATCAGCCCCAGCATTTT
TRBV28	TRBJ2-3	-	-	CATEGPGTDTQYF	TGTGCCACGGAGGGCCCGGGCACAGATACGCAGTATTTT
TRBV28	TRBJ2-1	-	TRBD2	CASGGGAGENRFF	TGTGCCAGCGGGGGTGGGGCGGGAGAAAATAGGTTCTTC
TRBV7-2	TRBJ2-3	-	-	CASSLARPPPTDTQYF	TGTGCCAGCAGCTTAGCGCGGCCACCCCCCACAGATACGCAGTATTTT
TRBV5-1	TRBJ2-7	-	TRBD2	CAGSFTGGGKARVYEQYF	TGCGCCGGCAGCTTTACGGGGGGAGGCAAAGCACGAGTCTACGAGCAGTACTTC
TRBV4-1	TRBJ1-2	-	TRBD1	CASSLTNRGRNYGYTF	TGCGCCAGCAGCCTAACAAACAGGGGGCGGAACTATGGCTACACCTTC
TRBV9	TRBJ2-5	-	TRBD2	CASSETSGTVKTQYF	TGTGCCAGCAGTGAGACTAGCGGGACGGTGAAGACCCAGTACTTC
TRBV7-9	TRBJ1-1	once	TRBD1	CASSVKQGTRAFF	TGTGCCAGCAGCGTCAAACAGGGGACTAGGGCTTTCTTT
TRBV19	TRBJ2-2	-	-	CASSIEAGSVTGELFF	TGTGCCAGTAGTATAGAAGCCGGGAGCGTCACCGGGGAGCTGTTTTTT
TRBV6-4	TRBJ2-1	-	TRBD2	CASSEGLAGINEQFF	TGTGCCAGCAGTGAAGGACTAGCAGGGATAAATGAGCAGTTCTTC
TRBV5-5	TRBJ2-5	-	-	CASSLSSGTQYF	TGTGCCAGCAGCTTGTCCTCGGGGACCCAGTACTTC
TRBV28	TRBJ2-3	few	-	CASNVGGTQYF	TGTGCCAGCAACGTGGGAGGTACGCAGTATTTT
TRBV28	TRBJ2-1	-	TRBD2	CASSFTGRALNEQFF	TGTGCCAGCAGTTTTACCGGGAGGGCCCTCAATGAGCAGTTCTTC
TRBV4-2	TRBJ2-1	once	-	CASSHLSGYYNEQFF	TGTGCCAGCAGCCATCTTAGCGGATACTACAATGAGCAGTTCTTC
TRBV28	TRBJ2-2	-	TRBD2	CASSSSGTTFYTGELFF	TGTGCCAGCAGCTCATCCGGGACTACCTTCTACACCGGGGAGCTGTTTTTT
TRBV27	TRBJ1-1	-	-	CASSLYSVNTEAFF	TGTGCCAGCAGTTTATATTCGGTGAACACTGAAGCTTTCTTT
TRBV19	TRBJ2-1	few	TRBD2	CASSLRTSGRTYNEQFF	TGTGCCAGTAGTCTCCGGACTAGCGGGAGGACCTACAATGAGCAGTTCTTC
TRBV11-1	TRBJ2-1	-	-	CASSLGLANEQFF	TGTGCCAGCAGCTTAGGGCTAGCGAATGAGCAGTTCTTC
TRBV5-4	TRBJ2-3	-	-	CASSLTGLASTDTQYF	TGTGCCAGCAGCTTGACGGGACTCGCTAGCACAGATACGCAGTATTTT
TRBV29-1	TRBJ1-2	-	TRBD1	CSVFTGTGNYGYTF	TGCAGCGTTTTCACCGGGACAGGGAACTATGGCTACACCTTC
TRBV7-9	TRBJ2-7	-	-	CASSQPRDSPSYEQYF	TGTGCCAGCAGTCAACCGCGGGACAGTCCATCCTACGAGCAGTACTTC
TRBV30	TRBJ1-5	-	TRBD1	CAWSPGTGSNQPQHF	TGTGCCTGGAGTCCCGGGACAGGGAGCAATCAGCCCCAGCATTTT
TRBV2	TRBJ1-5	-	-	CASSPTNRGNQPQHF	TGTGCCAGCAGTCCGACCAACAGGGGCAATCAGCCCCAGCATTTT
TRBV5-1	TRBJ2-1	-	-	CASSPGVGGLYNEQFF	TGCGCCAGCAGCCCCGGGGTGGGAGGCCTATACAATGAGCAGTTCTTC
TRBV6-5	TRBJ1-1	-	-	CASSYSTPRAEAFF	TGTGCCAGCAGTTATAGTACTCCGCGAGCTGAAGCTTTCTTT
TRBV5-1	TRBJ1-4	once	TRBD1	CASSQGQGNEKLFF	TGCGCCAGCAGCCAGGGACAGGGTAATGAAAAACTGTTTTTT
TRBV5-1	TRBJ1-2	-	TRBD1	CASSLGRDSVNYGYTF	TGCGCCAGCAGCTTGGGGCGGGACAGTGTCAACTATGGCTACACCTTC
TRBV15	TRBJ2-7	once	-	CATSSHTRGSRPYEQYF	TGTGCCACCAGCAGCCACACTAGGGGGAGCCGGCCCTACGAGCAGTACTTC
TRBV25-1	TRBJ1-2	-	-	CASSGAESYGYTF	TGTGCCAGCAGTGGGGCCGAATCCTATGGCTACACCTTC
TRBV9	TRBJ1-2	-	-	CASSPKDGGRYGYTF	TGTGCCAGCAGCCCCAAGGACGGAGGGCGCTATGGCTACACCTTC
TRBV11-2	TRBJ2-7	-	TRBD2	CASSVSGTRSYEQYF	TGTGCCAGCAGCGTTAGCGGGACTAGGTCCTACGAGCAGTACTTC
TRBV30	TRBJ2-7	-	-	CAWSMGLAYEQYF	TGTGCCTGGAGTATGGGTCTAGCCTACGAGCAGTACTTC
TRBV29-1	TRBJ1-3	-	TRBD1	CSVAGTARGNTIYF	TGCAGCGTAGCCGGGACAGCGAGGGGAAACACCATATATTTT
TRBV2	TRBJ2-3	-	TRBD2	CASSETSGSTDTQYF	TGTGCCAGCAGTGAAACTAGCGGGAGCACAGATACGCAGTATTTT
TRBV7-2	TRBJ2-7	-	TRBD1	CASSSPQGVAYEQYF	TGTGCCAGCAGCTCTCCTCAGGGGGTCGCCTACGAGCAGTACTTC
TRBV11-3	TRBJ2-7	-	TRBD1	CASSLVSKTGEYF	TGTGCCAGCAGCTTAGTTTCTAAAACAGGGGAGTACTTC
TRBV19	TRBJ2-2	-	TRBD2	CASNFGLAATGELFF	TGTGCTAGTAATTTCGGTCTAGCGGCCACCGGGGAGCTGTTTTTT
TRBV9	TRBJ2-1	-	TRBD2	CASSVLRSSWTSGSSYNEQFF	TGTGCCAGCAGCGTCTTAAGATCGTCTTGGACTAGCGGGAGCTCCTACAATGAGCAGTTCTTC
TRBV28	TRBJ2-1	-	TRBD2	CASRGTRREVSYNEQFF	TGTGCCAGCAGAGGCACACGGCGGGAGGTCTCCTACAATGAGCAGTTCTTC
TRBV9	TRBJ2-6	-	-	CASSTTSGANVLTF	TGTGCCAGCTCGACGACTTCTGGGGCCAACGTCCTGACTTTC
TRBV29-1	TRBJ2-3	-	-	CSVEEFWPGSTDTQYF	TGCAGCGTTGAAGAATTCTGGCCAGGGAGCACAGATACGCAGTATTTT
TRBV6-6	TRBJ2-1	-	TRBD2	CASSYGLAEYNEQFF	TGTGCCAGCAGTTACGGACTAGCGGAGTACAATGAGCAGTTCTTC
TRBV5-4	TRBJ2-7	-	TRBD2	CASTSSGSYEQYF	TGTGCCAGCACCAGTAGCGGGAGCTACGAGCAGTACTTC
TRBV27	TRBJ2-7	-	-	CASSLVQDYEQYF	TGTGCCAGCAGTTTGGTCCAGGACTACGAGCAGTACTTC
TRBV11-3	TRBJ2-7	-	TRBD2	CASSFGAGGLYEQYF	TGTGCCAGCAGCTTCGGTGCGGGAGGTCTCTACGAGCAGTACTTC
TRBV30	TRBJ2-3	-	TRBD2	CAWSVLSGSTDTQYF	TGTGCCTGGAGTGTACTTAGCGGGAGCACAGATACGCAGTATTTT
TRBV5-1	TRBJ2-1	-	-	CASSLEQGGGDEQFF	TGCGCCAGCAGCTTGGAACAAGGAGGGGGGGATGAGCAGTTCTTC
TRBV7-6	TRBJ2-7	-	TRBD2	CASSLEAGVDEQYF	TGTGCCAGCAGCTTAGAAGCGGGAGTTGACGAGCAGTACTTC